Following are 23 T cell receptor beta chains from one sample sequenced in a study of T cell repertoires in cytomegalovirus infection. These receptors' antigens are unknown. TCRdb re-called the reads through MiXCR, storing one row per CDR3 protein. The sample has hundreds of thousands of distinct CDR3 sequences; 40% to 50% are singletons. Sequencing used cultured PBMCs, obtained from culture after CMV antigen stimulation. Receptors were obtained from a human donor in good health (CMV status not recorded). Some clones in this sample may be carry-over from other donors' samples.

A note on this clonotype: Sequence at one end of the junction differs from germline and may be a read error. This CDR3 reads CSARDLGPPLF. As DNA, the CDR3 is TGCAGTGCTAGAGATCTCGGTCCTCCTCTCTTC. V is TRBV20-1 and J is TRBJ2-1; D is unclear. The CDR3 extends over 11 amino acids. CDR1 and CDR2 (germline): DFQATT, SNEGSKA (reference sequence).

Only a few counts were recorded for this clonotype. The chain is built from TRBV19 and TRBJ1-4; 7 bases align to TRBD1. After removal of 5 bases from V and 4 bases from J, the junction contained 4 bases not matched to a gene. Germline CDR1 LNHDA, CDR2 SQIVND (reference sequence). The CDR3 length is 14 residues. The CDR3: CASSPDRSNEKLFF. For the CDR3, the DNA is TGTGCCAGTAGTCCGGACAGGAGTAATGAAAAACTGTTTTTT.

This sequence joins TRBV9 and TRBJ2-1, with 9 bases identical to TRBD1. The CDR3 is made up of 15 amino acids. Trimming took 4 bases from V and 4 from J; bases not matched to a gene: 6. From germline, CDR1 is SGDLS and CDR2 YYNGEE. The CDR3 sequence: CASSTIDRGYNEQFF. The CDR3 nucleotides read TGTGCCAGCAGCACCATCGACAGGGGGTACAATGAGCAGTTCTTC.

This clonotype was seen only a few times. This rearrangement joins TRBV4-1 to TRBJ2-5; D call uncertain. Germline V gives CDR1 MGHRA, CDR2 YSYEKL. Trimming pared 1 base from V and 3 bases from J, leaving 15 bases between. The CDR3 totals 16 residues. CDR3 amino acids: CASSQVWNPEKETQYF. The CDR3 nucleotides read TGCGCCAGCAGCCAAGTTTGGAACCCTGAAAAAGAGACCCAGTACTTC.

The chain links TRBV10-3 to TRBJ2-2; D unclear. V shed 5 bases and J shed 7 bases, with 8 bases lying between them. CDR1 and CDR2 from the germline V gene are ENHRY and SYGVKD. CDR3 length equals 12 residues. The CDR3 is CAISRPGGELFF. CDR3 bases: TGTGCCATCAGTCGGCCGGGCGGGGAGCTGTTTTTT.

A few counts support this clonotype. The V and J genes are TRBV7-8 and TRBJ2-7; 8 bases are a match to TRBD1. Losses at the gene ends were 5 bases for V and 4 bases for J; bases not matched to a gene: 10. The germline V gene has CDR1 SGHVS and CDR2 FQNEAQ. This CDR3 is built from 15 residues. The CDR3 DNA sequence: TGTGCCAGCAGCATCGCGACAGGGGTCACGTACGAGCAGTACTTC. Residues: CASSIATGVTYEQYF.

This chain uses TRBV6-6 with TRBJ2-1, with 11 positions matching TRBD2. V shed 8 bases, J shed 9 bases, and the junction held 6 bases outside the gene matches. The CDR3 consists of 13 residues. CDR1 is MNHNY and CDR2 is SVGAGI in the germline V gene (reference sequence). The CDR3 nucleotides are TGTGCCAGCTCACTAGCGGGAGACCGTGAGCAGTTCTTC. Residues: CASSLAGDREQFF.

The J gene is TRBJ2-1, the V gene TRBV27, with 13 bases fitting TRBD2. V was clipped by 3 bases and J by 4 bases; unmatched bases: 9. Germline CDR1 is MNHEY and CDR2 is SMNVEV (reference sequence). This CDR3 is 18 amino acids long. Here the CDR3 reads CASSFFRTSGGPYNEQFF. In DNA, the CDR3 is TGTGCCAGCAGTTTTTTTCGGACTAGCGGGGGACCTTACAATGAGCAGTTCTTC.

In the case of this clonotype: A much larger clone lies a single base off, so this may be a read error. The chain is built from TRBV7-2 and TRBJ2-7; D might be TRBD2 (6 bases). This CDR3 is 14 amino acids long. V lost 1 base and J 5 bases, leaving 12 bases between the germline ends. Germline V gene data show CDR1 as SGHTA and CDR2 as FQGNSA. CDR3 amino acids: CASSLGLSGDEQYF. The CDR3 DNA is TGTGCCAGCAGCTTAGGACTATCGGGAGACGAGCAGTACTTC.

The V gene is TRBV20-1, the J gene TRBJ2-5; D gene uncertain. Trimming took 3 bases from V and 5 from J, leaving 7 bases between them. In germline, CDR1 is DFQATT, CDR2 SNEGSKA (reference sequence). The CDR3 loop spans 11 amino acids. CDR3 DNA: TGCAGTGCTAGGTACCTCGAGACCCAGTACTTC. Amino acid sequence: CSARYLETQYF.

The chain has TRBV5-4 and TRBJ2-4; unclear D gene. Germline loops: CDR1 SGHNT, CDR2 YYREEE (reference sequence). The V and J ends lost 0 bases and 1 base respectively, with 11 bases between them. This CDR3 spans 16 amino acids. The CDR3 region has the DNA TGTGCCAGCAGCTTGGCAGCATATGGTGCCAAAAACATTCAGTACTTC. It is translated as CASSLAAYGAKNIQYF.

The V gene is TRBV12-3 or TRBV12-4, the J gene TRBJ2-3, with D maybe TRBD2 (6 bases). The CDR3 spans 15 residues. V lost 5 bases and J lost 2, with 14 bases in between. As DNA, the CDR3 is TGTGCCAGCAGTCCCGGCGGGACGGCCACAGATACGCAGTATTTT. It translates to CASSPGGTATDTQYF.

There are many counts of this clonotype. The chain links TRBV7-2 to TRBJ2-5; TRBD1 or TRBD2 may be the D gene (5 bases each). Trimming removed 1 base from V and 4 bases from J, with 10 bases in between. The CDR3 totals 14 residues. From germline, CDR1 is SGHTA and CDR2 FQGNSA. The CDR3 DNA follows: TGTGCCAGCAGCTTAGGAGGGGTCAGAGAGACCCAGTACTTC. It encodes CASSLGGVRETQYF.

This rearrangement joins TRBV3-1 to TRBJ2-7, with D maybe TRBD1 (5 bases). This CDR3 has 15 residues. Germline CDR1 and CDR2: LGHDT and YNNKEL (reference sequence). The germline V and J ends were trimmed by 4 bases and 0 bases, with 13 bases remaining between them. Here the CDR3 reads CASSLTGYNSYEQYF. The CDR3 DNA follows: TGTGCCAGCAGCCTTACAGGATACAACTCCTACGAGCAGTACTTC.

In this sample, this clonotype turned up a few times. The V and J genes are TRBV4-1 and TRBJ2-3; possible D gene TRBD1, 6 bases. Per germline, CDR1 MGHRA and CDR2 YSYEKL. The CDR3 totals 19 residues. V lost 1 base and J lost 6, with 26 bases in between. In DNA, the CDR3 is TGCGCCAGCAGCCAAGGACAGGTCACTGGAGTTAATGACTGGGATACGCAGTATTTT. Protein sequence: CASSQGQVTGVNDWDTQYF.

The rearrangement joins TRBV4-1 to TRBJ2-5, with a tentative D call TRBD2 (5 bases). Germline CDR1 and CDR2: MGHRA and YSYEKL. The CDR3 is 15 residues long. Trimming took 2 bases from V and 5 from J, leaving 15 bases between them. The CDR3 loop reads CASSQLVGGGETQYF. The CDR3 DNA reads TGCGCCAGCAGCCAATTGGTAGGAGGAGGTGAGACCCAGTACTTC.

This clonotype was seen ten or more times. The chain couples TRBV7-2 to TRBJ1-2; 8 bases align to TRBD1. Germline V lookup: CDR1 SGHTA, CDR2 FQGNSA. The trim removed 3 bases at V and 4 bases at J, leaving 10 bases unmatched. This CDR3 contains 16 residues. CDR3 DNA: TGTGCCAGCAGCTTCCTTAAGACAGGGGTCGGCTATGGCTACACCTTC. Translation gives CASSFLKTGVGYGYTF. Combining the CDR3 with reference TRBV7-2 and TRBJ1-2 gives the whole variable domain GAGVSQSPSNKVTEKGKDVELRCDPISGHTALYWYRQSLGQGLEFLIYFQGNSAPDKSGLPSDRFSAERTGGSVSTLTIQRTQQEDSAVYLCASSFLKTGVGYGYTFGSGTRLTVV.

This clonotype turned up a few times. This chain links TRBV7-2 with TRBJ2-5; 8 bases agree with TRBD1. This CDR3 has 17 amino acids. Germline CDR1 and CDR2: SGHTA and FQGNSA. J lost 5 bases, V lost 4 bases, and 15 bases had no gene match. This CDR3 is CASSSKGQGPLVETQYF. The CDR3 nucleotides are TGTGCCAGCAGCTCAAAAGGACAGGGTCCGTTGGTGGAGACCCAGTACTTC.

The chain couples TRBV15 to TRBJ2-3, with D perhaps matching TRBD2 (7 bases). The germline gives CDR1 LNHNV, CDR2 YYDKDF (reference sequence). The V and J ends lost 5 bases and 5 bases respectively, with 14 bases between them. This CDR3 is built from 14 residues. Here the CDR3 reads CATSGGGEIDTQYF. The CDR3 nucleotides read TGTGCCACCAGCGGAGGGGGGGAAATAGATACGCAGTATTTT.

The sample holds a few counts of this clonotype. The chain recombines TRBV7-2 with TRBJ2-5; D possibly corresponds to TRBD2 (7 bases). The CDR3 contains 15 residues. Per the germline V gene, CDR1 is SGHTA and CDR2 is FQGNSA. Trimming pared 2 bases from V and 4 bases from J, leaving 14 bases between. CDR3 DNA: TGTGCCAGCAGCTTAAGGGGGGGTATCAGAGAGACCCAGTACTTC. Translating it yields CASSLRGGIRETQYF.

The J gene is TRBJ2-1, the V gene TRBV7-2, with 14 positions matching TRBD2. The CDR3 extends over 15 amino acids. Germline trimming cut 2 bases from V and 10 bases from J; bases unmatched to any gene: 4. Germline V gene data show CDR1 as SGHTA and CDR2 as FQGNSA. This CDR3 is CASSLRLAGGQEQFF. CDR3 DNA: TGTGCCAGCAGCTTACGACTAGCGGGGGGGCAAGAGCAGTTCTTC. The full variable domain, completed using reference TRBV7-2 and TRBJ2-1, is GAGVSQSPSNKVTEKGKDVELRCDPISGHTALYWYRQSLGQGLEFLIYFQGNSAPDKSGLPSDRFSAERTGGSVSTLTIQRTQQEDSAVYLCASSLRLAGGQEQFFGPGTRLTVL.

V is TRBV7-2 and J is TRBJ2-1, with D possibly being TRBD2 (6 bases). V was pared by 4 bases and J by 10 bases, with 14 bases between. The CDR3 totals 13 residues. Germline V lookup: CDR1 SGHTA, CDR2 FQGNSA. CDR3 region: CASSSRDRGEQFF. The CDR3 nucleotides are TGTGCCAGCAGCTCCCGTGACCGGGGGGAGCAGTTCTTC.

This clonotype was detected a few times. This rearrangement joins TRBV11-2 to TRBJ2-7, with 9 bases that match TRBD2. The V and J ends lost 1 base and 1 base, in that order; junction bases with no gene match: 5. This CDR3 is built from 16 residues. The germline CDR1 and CDR2 sequences are SGHAT and FQNNGV. CDR3 residues: CASSLVLAGPSYEQYF. Here the CDR3 DNA reads TGTGCCAGCAGCTTAGTACTAGCGGGTCCGTCCTACGAGCAGTACTTC.